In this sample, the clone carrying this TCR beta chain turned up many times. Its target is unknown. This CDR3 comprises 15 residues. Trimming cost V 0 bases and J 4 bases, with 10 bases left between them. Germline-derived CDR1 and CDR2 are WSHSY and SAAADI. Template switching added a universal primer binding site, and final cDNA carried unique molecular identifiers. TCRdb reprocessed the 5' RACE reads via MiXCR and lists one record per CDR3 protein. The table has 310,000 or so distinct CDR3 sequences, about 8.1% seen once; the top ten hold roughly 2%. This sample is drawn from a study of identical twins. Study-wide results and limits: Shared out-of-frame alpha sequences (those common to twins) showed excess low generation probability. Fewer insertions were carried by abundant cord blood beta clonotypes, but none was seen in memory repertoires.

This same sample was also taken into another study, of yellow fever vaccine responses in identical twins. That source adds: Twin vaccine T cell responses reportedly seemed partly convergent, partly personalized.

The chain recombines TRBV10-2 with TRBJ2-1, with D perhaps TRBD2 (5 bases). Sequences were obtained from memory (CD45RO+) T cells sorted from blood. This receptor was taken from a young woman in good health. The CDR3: CASSESSGNYNEQFF. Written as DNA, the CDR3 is TGCGCCAGCAGTGAGTCAAGCGGCAATTACAATGAGCAGTTCTTC.